Presented here are 13 T cell receptor beta chains from one specimen sequenced in a study of PD-1 blockade in classical Hodgkin lymphoma. Measured with immunoSEQ multiplex PCR; TCRdb has only the in-frame clones, and not every one. The repertoire holds tens of thousands of clones, with over 65% as singletons. Every single patient, without exception, relapsed after autologous stem cell transplantation, and brentuximab vedotin exposure varied. The sequencing used peripheral blood mononuclear cells (PBMCs), collected before the second cycle of nivolumab. The receptor set was obtained from a human donor with classical Hodgkin lymphoma.

This rearrangement joins TRBV4-2 to TRBJ1-6, with TRBD1 matching over 9 bases. Germline lookup yields CDR1 LGHNA and CDR2 YNFKEQ. After removal of 0 bases from V and 6 bases from J, the junction contained 3 bases not matched to a gene. The CDR3 length is 16 residues. CDR3 residues: CASSQDRDRANSPLHF. CDR3 nucleotides: TGTGCCAGCAGCCAAGATCGGGACAGGGCTAATTCACCCCTCCACTTT.

The chain's CDR3 is CASSLPRDTQYF. CDR3 nucleotides: TGTGCCAGCAGTTTACCAAGGGATACGCAGTATTTT. The V call is TRBV28, the J call TRBJ2-3; D remains ambiguous. CDR1 and CDR2 (germline): MDHEN, SYDVKM. Deletions cut 2 bases from V and 6 bases from J, with 6 bases between. This CDR3 contains 12 residues.

The chain uses TRBV5-1 and TRBJ1-2; the D is unclear. CDR1 and CDR2 (germline): SGHRS, YFSETQ. Trimming took off 0 bases at V and 7 bases at J, with 10 bases between the two ends. The CDR3 has 13 amino acids. CDR3 in DNA: TGCGCCAGCAGCTTGGAAGGGATCTCTGGCTACACCTTC. As protein: CASSLEGISGYTF.

The sample holds one count of this clone. This sequence joins TRBV11-2 and TRBJ1-3; D not certain. V lost 2 bases, J lost 0 bases, and 14 bases lay in between. The CDR3 totals 17 residues. Germline V CDR1 and CDR2: SGHAT, FQNNGV. CDR3 in amino acids: CASSLRTTGLSGNTIYF. Here the CDR3 DNA reads TGTGCCAGCAGCTTACGCACAACGGGCCTCTCTGGAAACACCATATATTTT.

V usage is TRBV13 and J usage is TRBJ1-2, with D unresolved. The germline V gene encodes CDR1 PRHDT and CDR2 FYEKMQ (reference sequence). CDR3 length equals 14 residues. The germline V and J ends were trimmed by 7 bases and 3 bases, with 15 bases remaining between them. Here the CDR3 reads CASTLGRSDYGYTF. CDR3 bases: TGTGCCAGCACCCTAGGGAGGTCTGACTATGGCTACACCTTC.

The chain carries TRBV5-1 and TRBJ1-1, with TRBD1 matching 7 bases. CDR1 is SGHRS, CDR2 YFSETQ, per germline. The junction had 6 bases not matched to a gene; V was cut back by 0 bases and J by 10 bases. This CDR3 has 13 residues. The CDR3 bases are TGCGCCAGCAGCTTGGATGAACAGGGGCGAGCTTTCTTT. Translated, it gives CASSLDEQGRAFF.

This clone was picked up one time. The gene calls are TRBV7-3 and TRBJ2-5; D may be TRBD1 (6 bases). This CDR3 contains 16 residues. Germline V lookup: CDR1 SGHTA, CDR2 FQGTGA. V was cut by 0 bases and J by 4 bases, with 15 bases left in between. The CDR3 DNA is TGTGCCAGCAGCTTAACTGGGGGCCCGAGGGGAGAGACCCAGTACTTC. Translation gives CASSLTGGPRGETQYF.

The chain couples TRBV29-1 to TRBJ2-3; 11 bases line up with TRBD2. Trimming at V came to 0 bases and at J to 0 bases, leaving 11 bases not matched to a gene. The germline gives CDR1 SQVTM, CDR2 ANQGSEA. CDR3 length: 19 amino acids. CDR3 sequence (DNA): TGCAGCGTTGAAGATCCTAGGTTTAGCGGGGGGGCAAGCACAGATACGCAGTATTTT. Translation: CSVEDPRFSGGASTDTQYF.

J is TRBJ2-3 and V is TRBV7-8; D remains unclear. The CDR3 runs 13 residues. Trimming removed 4 bases from V and 8 bases from J, with 13 bases in between. Per the germline V gene, CDR1 is SGHVS and CDR2 is FQNEAQ. The CDR3 DNA is TGTGCCAGCAGCTACCCCTCCCTGGGTACGCAGTATTTT. It is translated as CASSYPSLGTQYF.

This clone is medium-sized. V usage is TRBV6-4 and J usage is TRBJ2-7; D is undetermined. The CDR3 is made up of 14 amino acids. V was trimmed by 0 bases and J by 7 bases, leaving 13 bases between them. Germline values: CDR1 MRHNA, CDR2 SNTAGT. The CDR3 DNA sequence: TGTGCCAGCAGTGACTCGATGAGATCGAGTGAGCAGTACTTC. It encodes CASSDSMRSSEQYF.

The chain uses TRBV19 and TRBJ2-7; TRBD1 matches at 9 bases. The germline V gene encodes CDR1 LNHDA and CDR2 SQIVND (reference sequence). V gave up 11 bases and J gave up 1 base; unmatched junction bases: 6. CDR3 length equals 13 residues. CDR3 sequence reads: CASGQGRSYEQYF. CDR3 bases: TGTGCCTCGGGACAGGGTAGGTCCTACGAGCAGTACTTC.

The rearrangement links TRBV9 to TRBJ2-4; D gene unclear. From germline, CDR1 is SGDLS and CDR2 YYNGEE. V lost 0 bases and J lost 8, with 12 bases in between. The CDR3 totals 14 residues. The CDR3 sequence is CASSVGGERDIQYF. The CDR3 DNA reads as TGTGCCAGCAGCGTAGGAGGAGAAAGGGACATTCAGTACTTC.

The chain employs TRBV4-1 and TRBJ2-7, with 8 bases lining up with TRBD1. Looked up from germline, CDR1 is MGHRA and CDR2 is YSYEKL. The ends lost 0 bases at V and 2 bases at J; junction bases unmatched: 3. There are 15 residues in the CDR3. CDR3 in DNA: TGCGCCAGCAGCCAAGAGGACAGGGTTACCTACGAGCAGTACTTC. It yields the protein CASSQEDRVTYEQYF.